This T cell receptor (beta chain) came from a study of T cell repertoires in cytomegalovirus infection (dated by TCRdb to about 2019). The study in broad terms: Alongside well-studied HLA-B-restricted epitopes, the peptide stimulations were aimed at recently identified HLA-C-restricted CMV epitopes, whose presentation resists viral immunomodulation. Donor HLA type was relevant to the analysis, as public TCR beta signatures indicated carriage of CMV infection together with the matching HLA type.

Read against the paper, the sample's treatment or condition label means: in vitro stimulation with specific CMV peptide epitopes to enrich CMV-specific T cells. In its sample, this clonotype was seen many times. Its antigen is currently not known. Base qualities are not recorded, but no much larger clone differs from it by a single base. TCRdb names Illumina HiSeq 1500 as the instrument used. The raw public data were reprocessed by TCRdb itself: fastp quality trimming at Q25, MiXCR clonotype calling, in-frame beta chains only. Each record represents a unique CDR3 protein, reported with the most common genes and DNA among its rows. For this sample there are approximately 990,000 distinct CDR3 sequences; roughly a third appear just once. The ten largest clonotypes hold 10% to 15% of the sample. The junction carries 16 bases between V and J, which are trimmed by 1 base and 4 bases respectively. Via the germline V gene (reference sequence), CDR1 is SEHNR and CDR2 FQNEAQ. Counted from cysteine to phenylalanine, this CDR3 has 16 amino acids. Just CDR3 DNA is preserved here, 48 bases in frame from base 1.

Here is what the overall study found, with its caveats: Carriers of CMV infection plus the relevant HLA type were discriminated by the cumulative frequency of public TCR beta family members in the study cohort and in an independent roughly 400-donor cohort. The ex vivo response was dominated by HLA-C-restricted CMV-specific TCR beta clonotypes, which also provided the single most frequent clonotype in two of eight donors.

The TCR originated in a human donor in good health (CMV status not recorded). Some clones in this sample may be carry-over from other donors' samples. Sample: cultured CD8+ T cells from PBMCs, taken from culture after CMV antigen stimulation. The chain was built from TRBV7-9 and TRBJ2-5; the D gene lacks a confident call. CDR3 region: CASSLGSRLPGETQYF. In nucleotide form, the sequence is TGTGCCAGCAGCTTAGGTTCGAGGCTCCCCGGAGAGACCCAGTACTTC.